The 3 T cell receptor beta chains below come from one sample, sequenced in a study of post-analysis software for immune sequencing data. Regarding the study as a whole: With TRBV5-6, TRBV5-1 and TRBV20-1 included, about five TRBV segments were more frequent in patients than in controls.

Their target antigens are unknown. Every TCR beta cDNA library bore unique molecular identifiers. TCRdb ran MiXCR on the PCR reads and lists one entry per CDR3 protein. The table includes roughly 800,000 distinct CDR3 sequences, approximately 53% detected once. The specimen was blood. All receptors derive from a girl under 18 with multiple sclerosis.

J is TRBJ2-2 and V is TRBV12-3 or TRBV12-4; possibly TRBD1 for D (6 bases). V was pared by 5 bases and J by 5 bases, with 21 bases between. There are 17 residues in the CDR3. The CDR3 reads CASSPGPGQGITGELFF. DNA of the CDR3: TGTGCCAGCAGTCCGGGACCGGGACAAGGAATAACCGGGGAGCTGTTTTTT.

This clonotype is a singleton in its sample. The chain joins TRBV20-1 to TRBJ1-1; the D gene is possibly TRBD1 (6 bases). This CDR3 is 14 amino acids long. Trimming stripped 3 bases from V and 6 bases from J, with 17 bases between. The germline V gene encodes CDR1 DFQATT and CDR2 SNEGSKA (reference sequence). CDR3 nucleotides: TGCAGTGCTAGTATGCTTTTGGGGGCCTCTGAAGCTTTCTTT. Translation: CSASMLLGASEAFF.

The chain links TRBV7-9 to TRBJ1-1; 10 bases agree with TRBD1. This CDR3 region has 15 residues. Losses at the gene ends were 5 bases for V and 3 bases for J; bases not matched to a gene: 6. Germline V gene lookup returns CDR1 SEHNR and CDR2 FQNEAQ (reference sequence). CDR3: CASSQLGQGHTEAFF. The CDR3 DNA is TGTGCCAGCAGCCAACTGGGACAGGGGCACACTGAAGCTTTCTTT.